Below are 11 T cell receptor beta chains sequenced from a single sample in a study of response to subunit inactivated influenza vaccine. TCRdb re-called the RT-PCR reads with MiXCR, one entry per CDR3 protein. The sample holds 710,000 or so distinct CDR3 sequences, 15% to 19% seen once. The sample consisted of PBMCs from blood, taken about 11 days after vaccination. Every receptor here comes from a man aged 45 to 65 who received an inactivated influenza vaccine.

The chain couples TRBV11-1 to TRBJ2-1; D tentatively reads TRBD1 or TRBD2 (6 bases each). With 2 bases removed from V and 6 bases from J, the gap between germline ends came to 17 bases. The CDR3 runs 16 residues. CDR1 SGHAT and CDR2 FQDESV come from the germline V gene (reference sequence). CDR3 protein: CASSLWSGRGGNEQFF. DNA of the CDR3: TGTGCCAGCAGCTTATGGTCCGGCAGGGGAGGCAATGAGCAGTTCTTC.

This clonotype has just one count. V is TRBV5-1 and J is TRBJ2-5; D is possibly TRBD1 (5 bases). V was pared by 4 bases and J by 5 bases, with 12 bases between. Germline-derived CDR1 and CDR2 are SGHRS and YFSETQ. The CDR3 extends over 13 amino acids. The CDR3 DNA follows: TGCGCCAGCAGCGGTCAGGGTAGCGAGACCCAGTACTTC. It is translated as CASSGQGSETQYF.

J is TRBJ2-7 and V is TRBV4-1; D possibly corresponds to TRBD2 (6 bases). In germline, CDR1 is MGHRA, CDR2 YSYEKL. There are 15 residues in the CDR3. V was cut by 4 bases and J by 2 bases, with 15 bases left in between. The CDR3 sequence: CASSPWDSLAYEQYF. Here the CDR3 DNA reads TGCGCCAGCAGCCCCTGGGACTCCCTGGCCTACGAGCAGTACTTC.

This clonotype came up a few times. Written as DNA, the CDR3 is TGTGCCAGCTCACCTAGCCGTAATTCACCCCTCCACTTT. It codes for CASSPSRNSPLHF. This sequence joins TRBV18 and TRBJ1-6; no definite D call. Trimming left V 3 bases short and J 6 bases short, with 6 bases between. CDR1 and CDR2 (germline): KGHSH, LQKENI. This CDR3 spans 13 amino acids.

This clonotype was seen only a few times. This rearrangement joins TRBV7-2 to TRBJ2-7; TRBD2 agrees at 9 bases. Germline CDR1 is SGHTA and CDR2 is FQGNSA. V was pared by 3 bases and J by 1 base, with 4 bases of the junction left unmatched. This CDR3 is 15 amino acids long. As DNA, the CDR3 is TGTGCCAGCAGCTTCACTAGCGGGCCTTCCTACGAGCAGTACTTC. This encodes CASSFTSGPSYEQYF.

The CDR3 nucleotides read TGTGCCAGCAGTCCGAACCTACAGGGGGCGAGCTACGAGCAGTACTTC. Its translation is CASSPNLQGASYEQYF. The J gene is TRBJ2-7, the V gene TRBV12-3 or TRBV12-4; 9 bases map to TRBD1. After removal of 5 bases from V and 3 bases from J, the junction contained 11 bases not matched to a gene. The CDR3 is 16 residues long.

The gene calls are TRBV10-2 and TRBJ2-3; 13 nucleotides agree with TRBD2. The V segment lost 6 bases and the J segment 5 bases; nucleotides outside the gene matches: 17. This CDR3 has 19 amino acids. Germline V gene data show CDR1 as WSHSY and CDR2 as SAAADI. The CDR3 region is CASRSRTLGLAGWRDTQYF. The CDR3 bases are TGCGCCAGCAGGAGCCGAACCTTGGGACTAGCGGGGTGGAGAGATACGCAGTATTTT.

In its sample, this clonotype was seen many times. The gene calls are TRBV25-1 and TRBJ2-1; 7 bases fit TRBD2. Germline lookup yields CDR1 MGHDK and CDR2 SYGVNS. The V gene end was trimmed by 7 bases and the J gene end by 8 bases; junction bases not matched to a gene: 11. This CDR3 has 14 residues. This CDR3 reads CASNAGVVADEQFF. CDR3 nucleotides: TGTGCCAGCAATGCGGGGGTAGTCGCCGATGAGCAGTTCTTC.

In this sample, this clonotype turned up a few times. V usage is TRBV7-8 and J usage is TRBJ2-2; TRBD2 agrees at 11 bases. The J segment lost 2 bases and the V segment lost 10 bases, leaving 3 bases of the junction unmatched. Germline-derived CDR1 and CDR2 are SGHVS and FQNEAQ. This CDR3 has 14 residues. The chain's CDR3 is CATRLAGNTGELFF. CDR3 in DNA: TGTGCCACCAGACTAGCGGGAAACACCGGGGAGCTGTTTTTT.

This chain connects TRBV4-3 to TRBJ2-3; tentatively, D is TRBD2 (6 bases). V lost 5 bases and J lost 0, with 12 bases in between. Germline lookup yields CDR1 LGHNA and CDR2 YSLEER. The CDR3 runs to 15 residues. DNA of the CDR3: TGCGCCAGCAGCACTAGCCGTGCTAGCACAGATACGCAGTATTTT. Its translation is CASSTSRASTDTQYF.

This clonotype came up a few times. CDR3 in DNA: TGTGCCAGCAGCCATCTGGGCACGCTCACCGGGGAGCTGTTTTTT. Protein sequence: CASSHLGTLTGELFF. The chain joins TRBV3-1 to TRBJ2-2, with D unresolved. There are 15 residues in the CDR3. V lost 3 bases, J lost 4 bases, and 12 bases lay in between. Germline CDR1 LGHDT, CDR2 YNNKEL (reference sequence).